These 17 T cell receptor beta chains were all obtained from the same sample, sequenced in a study of shared T cell receptors in the human thymus. Using immunoSEQ multiplex PCR, the repertoire was profiled, and TCRdb retains in-frame clones only, with some absent. The sample lists approximately 760,000 clones; approximately 85% were seen once. Separately, the same data were catalogued under a study of human thymus T cells.

Material for sequencing was thymocytes. These receptors all stem from a girl less than two years old with a congenital heart defect.

The chain combines TRBV28 with TRBJ1-4; D may be TRBD1 (5 bases). The V end lost 3 bases, the J end lost 8 bases, and 13 bases lay between the germline ends. Looked up from germline, CDR1 is MDHEN and CDR2 is SYDVKM. This CDR3 region has 14 residues. The CDR3 DNA sequence: TGTGCCAGCAGTTTTTCGGGGGTGGGGGAAAAACTGTTTTTT. Protein sequence: CASSFSGVGEKLFF.

The CDR3 protein is CSARRRCGYTF. The CDR3 nucleotides are TGCAGTGCTAGAAGGAGGTGTGGCTACACCTTC. The chain combines TRBV20-1 with TRBJ1-2; no firm D call. The CDR3 runs to 11 residues. Germline CDR1 is DFQATT and CDR2 is SNEGSKA (reference sequence). Trimming stripped 2 bases from V and 7 bases from J, with 8 bases between.

The chain has TRBV7-9 and TRBJ1-1; 9 bases are shared with TRBD1. The length of the CDR3 is 16 residues. Germline V CDR1 and CDR2: SEHNR, FQNEAQ (reference sequence). The V gene end was trimmed by 5 bases and the J gene end by 10 bases; junction bases not matched to a gene: 17. The CDR3 loop is CASSPRDRVALKTAFF. The CDR3 nucleotides are TGTGCCAGCAGCCCCCGGGACAGGGTGGCGCTGAAAACAGCTTTCTTT.

The chain joins TRBV27 to TRBJ1-2; D uncertain. The CDR3 totals 15 residues. Per germline, CDR1 MNHEY and CDR2 SMNVEV (reference sequence). Trimming took 6 bases from V and 1 from J, leaving 15 bases between them. The CDR3 here is CASSANPYLNYGYTF. In DNA form, the CDR3 reads TGTGCCAGCAGCGCTAACCCTTATCTTAACTATGGCTACACCTTC.

The chain combines TRBV2 with TRBJ2-7; 8 nucleotides align to TRBD2. The CDR3 length is 16 residues. The V and J ends lost 5 bases and 4 bases, in that order; junction bases with no gene match: 13. The germline CDR1 and CDR2 sequences are SNHLY and FYNNEI. The CDR3 spells CASSPFPGTSKYEQYF. The CDR3 coding sequence is TGTGCCAGCAGTCCCTTCCCCGGGACTAGTAAGTACGAGCAGTACTTC.

The rearrangement uses TRBV7-2 and TRBJ2-3; 9 bases match TRBD2. With V trimmed by 2 bases and J by 3 bases, 9 bases remained unmatched. The CDR3 consists of 17 residues. Germline CDR1 is SGHTA and CDR2 is FQGNSA. The CDR3 DNA reads as TGTGCCAGCAGCTTACCAAAAGCTAGCGGGGTAACAGATACGCAGTATTTT. It translates to CASSLPKASGVTDTQYF.

This clone was observed a few times. This chain joins TRBV9 and TRBJ2-5, with a tentative D call TRBD2 (6 bases). V was cut by 3 bases and J by 4 bases, with 19 bases left in between. CDR1 SGDLS and CDR2 YYNGEE come from the germline V gene. This CDR3 has 16 residues. The CDR3 bases are TGTGCCAGCAGCGGGGACGACAGACTAGTCGGAGAGACCCAGTACTTC. Protein product: CASSGDDRLVGETQYF.

The chain recombines TRBV7-9 with TRBJ2-7, with unresolved D. The CDR3 extends over 13 amino acids. V dropped 5 bases and J dropped 3 bases, with 11 bases sitting between them. Germline CDR1 reads SEHNR; CDR2 reads FQNEAQ (reference sequence). The CDR3 region has the DNA TGTGCCAGCAGCCCTCTGGCTTACTACGAGCAGTACTTC. Its protein is CASSPLAYYEQYF.

The rearrangement joins TRBV12-5 to TRBJ2-3; D might be TRBD2 (7 bases). Germline V gene data show CDR1 as LGHNT and CDR2 as FRNRAP. The CDR3 totals 12 residues. V lost 7 bases to trimming and J lost 7 bases, with 12 bases between them. The CDR3 DNA follows: TGTGCTAGTGCGGGGGGCACGAATACGCAGTATTTT. Amino acids: CASAGGTNTQYF.

This chain links TRBV6-5 with TRBJ1-3, with a weak D call TRBD1 (5 bases). CDR1 and CDR2 from the germline V gene are MNHEY and SVGAGI. Trimming took 1 base from V and 1 from J, leaving 8 bases between them. The CDR3 runs 15 residues. The CDR3 spells CASSYWGESGNTIYF. DNA of the CDR3: TGTGCCAGCAGTTACTGGGGGGAATCTGGAAACACCATATATTTT.

CDR3 bases: TGTGCCAGCAGCATCCGGGACAACTACAATGAGCAGTTCTTC. This sequence encodes CASSIRDNYNEQFF. This chain links TRBV7-3 with TRBJ2-1; TRBD1 might be the D (6 bases). The V gene lost 5 bases and the J gene lost 3 bases, with 11 bases spanning the gap. Germline V gene sequence: CDR1 SGHTA, CDR2 FQGTGA. The CDR3 is 14 residues long.

The chain recombines TRBV6-1 with TRBJ2-6, with 8 bases that match TRBD1. This CDR3 has 16 amino acids. V dropped 4 bases and J dropped 1; count of bases not matched to a gene: 3. CDR1 and CDR2 from the germline V gene are MNHNS and SASEGT. The CDR3: CASSGTGKSGANVLTF. CDR3 nucleotide sequence: TGTGCCAGCAGTGGGACAGGGAAATCTGGGGCCAACGTCCTGACTTTC.

The gene calls are TRBV7-8 and TRBJ2-7; TRBD1 is a possible D gene (6 bases). V was trimmed by 1 base and J by 4 bases, leaving 17 bases between them. The germline V gene encodes CDR1 SGHVS and CDR2 FQNEAQ. The CDR3 totals 16 residues. The CDR3 is CASSLVGRQGLYEQYF. CDR3 sequence (DNA): TGTGCCAGCAGCTTAGTAGGACGTCAGGGGCTATACGAGCAGTACTTC. The whole variable domain, remainder taken from reference TRBV7-8 and TRBJ2-7, is GAGVSQSPRYKVAKRGQDVALRCDPISGHVSLFWYQQALGQGPEFLTYFQNEAQLDKSGLPSDRFFAERPEGSVSTLKIQRTQQEDSAVYLCASSLVGRQGLYEQYFGPGTRLTVT.

This rearrangement joins TRBV5-1 to TRBJ1-5; D uncertain. The germline V gene encodes CDR1 SGHRS and CDR2 YFSETQ. The length of the CDR3 is 13 residues. Trimming shortened V by 2 bases and J by 9 bases, and 12 bases separated the two germline ends. CDR3 bases: TGCGCCAGCAGCTTAAATCCCGCCGGGCCCCAGCATTTT. Encoded protein: CASSLNPAGPQHF. Combining the CDR3 with reference TRBV5-1 and TRBJ1-5 gives the whole variable domain KAGVTQTPRYLIKTRGQQVTLSCSPISGHRSVSWYQQTPGQGLQFLFEYFSETQRNKGNFPGRFSGRQFSNSRSEMNVSTLELGDSALYLCASSLNPAGPQHFGDGTRLSIL.

The V call is TRBV15, the J call TRBJ2-5; possible D gene TRBD1, 5 bases. The J call may not be correct, given that the DNA end is closer to TRBJ2-7. Germline values: CDR1 LNHNV, CDR2 YYDKDF (reference sequence). This CDR3 is built from 16 residues. The CDR3 nucleotides read TGTGCCACCAGCAGAGATTTTTTGGATAGGGGTCGCGAGCAGTACTTC. Encoded protein: CATSRDFLDRGREQYF.

The genes are TRBV10-3 and TRBJ1-1; D not resolved. Germline CDR1 is ENHRY and CDR2 is SYGVKD. The V end was cut by 4 bases, the J end by 11 bases, with 14 bases between. The CDR3 loop spans 12 amino acids. The CDR3: CAISGPPSGAFF. Here the CDR3 DNA reads TGTGCCATCAGTGGGCCCCCTTCCGGGGCTTTCTTT.

V and J are TRBV27 and TRBJ2-3; tentative D call: TRBD1 (5 bases). CDR3 size: 15 residues. V lost 2 bases to trimming and J lost 2 bases, with 11 bases between them. The germline CDR1 and CDR2 sequences are MNHEY and SMNVEV (reference sequence). CDR3 region: CASSLPGYNTDTQYF. The CDR3 bases are TGTGCCAGCAGTTTACCAGGGTACAACACAGATACGCAGTATTTT.